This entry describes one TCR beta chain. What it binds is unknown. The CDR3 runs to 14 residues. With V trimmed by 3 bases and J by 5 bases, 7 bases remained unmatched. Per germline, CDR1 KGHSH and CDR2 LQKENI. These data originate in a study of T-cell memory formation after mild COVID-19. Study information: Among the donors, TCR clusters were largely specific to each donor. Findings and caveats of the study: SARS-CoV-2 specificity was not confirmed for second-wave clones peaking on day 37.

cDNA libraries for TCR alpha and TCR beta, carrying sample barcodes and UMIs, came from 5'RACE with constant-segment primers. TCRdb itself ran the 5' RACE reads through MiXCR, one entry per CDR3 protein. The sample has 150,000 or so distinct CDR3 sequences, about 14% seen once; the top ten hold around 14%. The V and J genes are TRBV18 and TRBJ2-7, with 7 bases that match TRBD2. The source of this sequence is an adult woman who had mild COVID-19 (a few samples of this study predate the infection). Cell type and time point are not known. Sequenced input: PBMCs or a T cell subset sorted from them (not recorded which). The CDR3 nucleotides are TGTGCCAGCTCACCTGGGACTACCGGGAACGAGCAGTACTTC. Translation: CASSPGTTGNEQYF. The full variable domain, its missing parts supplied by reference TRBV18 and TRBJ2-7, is NAGVMQNPRHLVRRRGQEARLRCSPMKGHSHVYWYRQLPEEGLKFMVYLQKENIIDESGMPKERFSAEFPKEGPSILRIQQVVRGDSAAYFCASSPGTTGNEQYFGPGTRLTVT.